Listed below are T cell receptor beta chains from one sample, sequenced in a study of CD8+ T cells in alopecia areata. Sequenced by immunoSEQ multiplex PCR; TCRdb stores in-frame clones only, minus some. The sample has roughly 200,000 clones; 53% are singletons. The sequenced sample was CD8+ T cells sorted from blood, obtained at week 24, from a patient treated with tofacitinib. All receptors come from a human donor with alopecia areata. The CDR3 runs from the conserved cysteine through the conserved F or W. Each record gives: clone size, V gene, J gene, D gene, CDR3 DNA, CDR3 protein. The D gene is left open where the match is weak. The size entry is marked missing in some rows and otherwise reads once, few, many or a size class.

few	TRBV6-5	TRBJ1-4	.	TGTGCCAGCAGTTTTGGAGCAACTAATGAAAAACTGTTTTTT	CASSFGATNEKLFF
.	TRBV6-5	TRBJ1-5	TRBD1	TGTGCCAGCAGCCACAGGGGGCTGGGTCAGCCCCAGCATTTT	CASSHRGLGQPQHF
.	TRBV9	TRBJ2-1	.	TGTGCCAGCAAGGTGGCGGGGTACAATGAGCAGTTCTTC	CASKVAGYNEQFF
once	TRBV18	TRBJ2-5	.	TGTGCCAGCTCACCGGGACGGACGCTACAAGAGACCCAGTACTTC	CASSPGRTLQETQYF
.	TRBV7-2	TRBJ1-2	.	TGTGCCAGCAGCTTTTTGTTGGCGGAAGATGGCTACACCTTC	CASSFLLAEDGYTF
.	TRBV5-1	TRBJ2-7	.	TGCGCCAGCAGCTTGAGGCAGGAAAGCTACGAGCAGTACTTC	CASSLRQESYEQYF
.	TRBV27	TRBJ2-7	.	TGTGCCAGCAGTTTCCAGGGCTACGAGCAGTACTTC	CASSFQGYEQYF
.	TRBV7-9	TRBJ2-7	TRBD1	TGTGCCAGCAGCCCCAGTGGGGGACAGGGTTACTACGAGCAGTACTTC	CASSPSGGQGYYEQYF
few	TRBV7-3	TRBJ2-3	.	TGTGCCAGCCGAGCCGGGACTTACGATACGCAGTATTTT	CASRAGTYDTQYF
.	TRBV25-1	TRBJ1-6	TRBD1	TGTGCCAGCTTACCGACAGGGTCTTACAATTCACCCCTCCACTTT	CASLPTGSYNSPLHF
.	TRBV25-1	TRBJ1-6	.	TGTGCCAGCAGTGAAGGCGGTTCACCCCTCCACTTT	CASSEGGSPLHF
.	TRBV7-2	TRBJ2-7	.	TGTGCCAGCACCGAAGGGCCCTACGAGCAGTACTTC	CASTEGPYEQYF
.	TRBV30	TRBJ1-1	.	TGTGCCGGTAAAATCTCCGGGAACACTGAAGCTTTCTTT	CAGKISGNTEAFF
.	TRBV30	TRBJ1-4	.	TGTGCCTGGAGGAGTTTAGGGCAGGAGAAACTGTTTTTT	CAWRSLGQEKLFF
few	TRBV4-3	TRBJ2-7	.	TGCGCCAGCAGCCAAGATTTGGGGGGGGCGTGGGAGCAGTACTTC	CASSQDLGGAWEQYF
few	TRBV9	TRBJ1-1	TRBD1	TGTGCCAGCACAGACCGACAGGGTAAAGCTTTCTTT	CASTDRQGKAFF
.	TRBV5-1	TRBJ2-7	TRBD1	TGCGCCAGCAGCTTGGACAGGGGTACCGAGCAGTACTTC	CASSLDRGTEQYF
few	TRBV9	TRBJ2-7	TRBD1	TGTGCCAGCAGCGCCCGGGACAGGGCGGGCGAGCAGTACTTC	CASSARDRAGEQYF
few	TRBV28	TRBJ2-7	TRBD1	TGTGCCAGCAGTTTTGAGGTTTCAGACAGGGGGAACTCCTACGAGCAGTACTTC	CASSFEVSDRGNSYEQYF
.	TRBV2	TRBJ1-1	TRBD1	TGTGCCAGCAGTCAGGGGGGGGACACTGAAGCTTTCTTT	CASSQGGDTEAFF
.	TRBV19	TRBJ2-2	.	TGTGCCAGTAACACAGGGAACACCGGGGAGCTGTTTTTT	CASNTGNTGELFF
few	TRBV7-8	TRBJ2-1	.	TGTGCCAGCAGCCCAGAGTACAATGAGCAGTTCTTC	CASSPEYNEQFF
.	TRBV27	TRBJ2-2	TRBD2	TGTGCCAGCAGTCCACAGGGGACTAGCGGGTACACCGGGGAGCTGTTTTTT	CASSPQGTSGYTGELFF
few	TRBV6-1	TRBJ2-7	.	TGTGCCAGCAGCGCTGCCGGGCCCAACTCCTACGAGCAGTACTTC	CASSAAGPNSYEQYF
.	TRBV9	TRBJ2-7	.	TGTGCCAGCAGCGTAGGACAGAGCTCCTACGAGCAGTACTTC	CASSVGQSSYEQYF
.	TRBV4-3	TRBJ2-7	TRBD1	TGCGCCAGCAGCCAAGGCCCGGGACAGGGTTACGAGCAGTACTTC	CASSQGPGQGYEQYF
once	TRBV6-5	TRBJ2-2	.	TGTGCCAGCAGTTACTCGAGACTCAACACCGGGGAGCTGTTTTTT	CASSYSRLNTGELFF
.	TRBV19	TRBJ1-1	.	TGTGCCAGTAGACCGCCGGGCTATTTAGAGGCTTTCTTT	CASRPPGYLEAFF
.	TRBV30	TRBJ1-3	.	TGTGCCTGGAGTCCTGGAAACACCATATATTTT	CAWSPGNTIYF
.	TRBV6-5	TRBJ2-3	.	TGTGCCAGCAGTTCGTGGGGTACAGATACGCAGTATTTT	CASSSWGTDTQYF
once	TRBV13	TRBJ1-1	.	TGTGCCAGCAGCGAGCAGGGGAACACTGAAGCTTTCTTT	CASSEQGNTEAFF
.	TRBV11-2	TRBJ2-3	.	TGTGCCAGCAGCTTAGAAGGGGCAGATACGCAGTATTTT	CASSLEGADTQYF
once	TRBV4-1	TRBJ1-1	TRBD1	TGCGCCAGCAGCGCTCATACAGGGGGTGGCACTGAAGCTTTCTTT	CASSAHTGGGTEAFF
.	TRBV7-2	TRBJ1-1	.	TGTGCCAGCAGCTTAGCGGTGATCAACACTGAAGCTTTCTTT	CASSLAVINTEAFF
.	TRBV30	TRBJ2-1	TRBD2	TGTGCCTGGACTAAGGGGACTAGCGGGGGGGCCTGGGAGCAGTTCTTC	CAWTKGTSGGAWEQFF
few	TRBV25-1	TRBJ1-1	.	TGTGCCAGCAGCGGGCCGGGGACGAACACTGAAGCTTTCTTT	CASSGPGTNTEAFF
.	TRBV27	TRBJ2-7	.	TGTGCCAGCAGTTTATTGTATGGAGAAATCGAGCAGTACTTC	CASSLLYGEIEQYF
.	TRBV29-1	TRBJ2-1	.	TGCAGCGTTGAAGAAGGGGTTAATGAGCAGTTCTTC	CSVEEGVNEQFF
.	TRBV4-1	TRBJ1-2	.	TGCGCCAGCAGCCAAGATCCAAGCTATGGCTACACCTTC	CASSQDPSYGYTF
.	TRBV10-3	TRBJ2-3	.	TGTGCCATCAGCTTGCAGGGAGATACGCAGTATTTT	CAISLQGDTQYF
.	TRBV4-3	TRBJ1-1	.	TGCGCCAGCAGCCAAACCGGGACCGACTACACTGAAGCTTTCTTT	CASSQTGTDYTEAFF